This TCR beta chain was captured by sequencing in a study of cytomegalovirus exposure and HLA in healthy donors. CDR1 and CDR2 (germline): SSHAT, FNYEAQ (reference sequence). The CDR3 consists of 16 residues. V was pared by 5 bases and J by 6 bases, with 13 bases of the junction left unmatched. PCR was performed using 60 Vbeta and 13 Jbeta primers. As handled by the study authors: Around 11 million shared chains were among around 80 million unique TCR beta chains counted in a later analysis. TCRdb's copy holds only in-frame clones and misses some; the assay was immunoSEQ multiplex PCR. V, J and clone size reflect that table, while D and trimming were determined from the DNA. This table has some 180,000 clones, roughly 85% appearing once.

The J gene is TRBJ2-7, the V gene TRBV7-7, with TRBD2 matching 10 bases. The source material was PBMCs. The origin of this receptor is a woman aged 45 to 65 in good health and CMV-seronegative. The CDR3 region has the DNA TGTGCCAGCAGCCCTCAAGCTGGGGTAGCGGGAGGCGAGCAGTACTTC. Translated: CASSPQAGVAGGEQYF.